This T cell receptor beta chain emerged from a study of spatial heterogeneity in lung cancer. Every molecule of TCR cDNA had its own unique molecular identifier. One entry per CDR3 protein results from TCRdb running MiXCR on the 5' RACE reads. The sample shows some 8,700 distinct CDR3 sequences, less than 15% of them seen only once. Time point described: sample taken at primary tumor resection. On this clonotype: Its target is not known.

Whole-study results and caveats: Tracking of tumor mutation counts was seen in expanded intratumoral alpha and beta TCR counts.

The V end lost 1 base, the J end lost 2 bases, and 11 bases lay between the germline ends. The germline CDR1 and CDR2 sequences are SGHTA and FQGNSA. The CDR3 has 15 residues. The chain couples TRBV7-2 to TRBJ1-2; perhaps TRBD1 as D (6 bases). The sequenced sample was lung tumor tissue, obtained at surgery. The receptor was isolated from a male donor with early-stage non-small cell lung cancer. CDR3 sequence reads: CASSLGQGKNYGYTF. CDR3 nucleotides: TGTGCCAGCAGCTTAGGGCAGGGGAAGAACTATGGCTACACCTTC.